One sample yielded the 21 T cell receptor beta chains listed below, sequenced in a study of STAT3 mutations in large granular lymphocyte leukemia. TCRdb's copy holds only in-frame clones and misses some; the assay was immunoSEQ multiplex PCR. Of 35,000 to 40,000 clones detected, roughly 90% appear once; the ten largest clones hold under 0.55%. Their antigen targets remain unknown. Study results and caveats: Every T-cell large granular lymphocyte leukemia patient had at least one immunodominant TCR beta clonotype.

Material for sequencing was PBMCs. Every receptor here comes from a human donor with T large granular lymphocyte leukemia. Some clones in this sample may be carry-over from other donors' samples.

The chain carries TRBV5-1 and TRBJ2-5; 7 bases are a match to TRBD2. Germline V gene data show CDR1 as SGHRS and CDR2 as YFSETQ. V was pared by 4 bases and J by 1 base, with 4 bases of the junction left unmatched. The CDR3 is 14 amino acids. For the CDR3, the DNA is TGCGCCAGCAGCCCGCCTAGCGGCCAAGAGACCCAGTACTTC. Its translation is CASSPPSGQETQYF.

The chain uses TRBV4-3 and TRBJ2-2; 9 nucleotides align to TRBD2. V dropped 4 bases and J dropped 7; count of bases not matched to a gene: 7. This CDR3 region has 15 residues. The germline CDR1 and CDR2 sequences are LGHNA and YSLEER. The CDR3, as DNA: TGCGCCAGCAGCCCCGGGGGACTAGCAATCGGGGAGCTGTTTTTT. This encodes CASSPGGLAIGELFF.

V is TRBV7-9 and J is TRBJ2-5; D perhaps matches TRBD2 (5 bases). The germline gives CDR1 SEHNR, CDR2 FQNEAQ (reference sequence). CDR3 size: 15 residues. V lost 3 bases, J lost 0 bases, and 11 bases lay in between. Here the CDR3 reads CASSLGRGYQETQYF. The CDR3 DNA sequence: TGTGCCAGCAGCTTGGGGAGAGGGTACCAAGAGACCCAGTACTTC.

This clone was observed a handful of times. In DNA form, the CDR3 reads TGTGCCAGCAGTGGATGGAATCGGGAATACGAGCAGTACGTC. Protein: CASSGWNREYEQYV. This rearrangement joins TRBV6-1 to TRBJ2-7; maybe TRBD2 (5 bases). This CDR3 contains 14 residues. The germline V gene encodes CDR1 MNHNS and CDR2 SASEGT. The V gene lost 4 bases and the J gene lost 4 bases, with 14 bases spanning the gap.

This chain connects TRBV18 to TRBJ2-1, with 10 bases lining up with TRBD2. In germline, CDR1 is KGHSH, CDR2 LQKENI. Trimming removed 3 bases from V and 4 bases from J; junction bases left unmatched: 6. The CDR3 consists of 16 residues. Written as DNA, the CDR3 is TGTGCCAGCTCACCGAGACTAGCGGGCGATTACAATGAGCAGTTCTTC. Protein sequence: CASSPRLAGDYNEQFF.

CDR3 bases: TGCGCCAGCAGCTTGGCCCTGGGACAGAGAGTTGACGAGCAGTACTTC. Amino acids: CASSLALGQRVDEQYF. The rearrangement joins TRBV5-1 to TRBJ2-7, with 7 bases identical to TRBD1. Germline assignment: CDR1 SGHRS and CDR2 YFSETQ. The CDR3 covers 16 residues. With V trimmed by 0 bases and J by 5 bases, 11 bases remained unmatched. Full variable domain (rest looked up from reference TRBV5-1 and TRBJ2-7): KAGVTQTPRYLIKTRGQQVTLSCSPISGHRSVSWYQQTPGQGLQFLFEYFSETQRNKGNFPGRFSGRQFSNSRSEMNVSTLELGDSALYLCASSLALGQRVDEQYFGPGTRLTVT.

This chain connects TRBV5-1 to TRBJ1-1, with 7 bases identical to TRBD1. Unmatched junction bases numbered 6, after V lost 5 bases and J lost 5 bases. The CDR3 runs to 13 residues. Germline CDR1 SGHRS, CDR2 YFSETQ. CDR3 nucleotide sequence: TGCGCCAGCAGGGGCAGGGGGGAAACTGAAGCTTTCTTT. Its translation is CASRGRGETEAFF.

This clone was found once. The J gene is TRBJ1-2, the V gene TRBV19; D gene ambiguous. CDR1 LNHDA and CDR2 SQIVND come from the germline V gene (reference sequence). Trimming pared 3 bases from V and 8 bases from J, leaving 10 bases between. The CDR3 spans 12 residues. The CDR3 loop is CASSIGPQGYTF. DNA for the CDR3: TGTGCCAGTAGTATTGGCCCCCAGGGCTACACCTTC.

The CDR3 DNA follows: TGTGCCAGCAGCCGTCGGGACGGGATTGGCTACACCTTC. This sequence encodes CASSRRDGIGYTF. The rearrangement uses TRBV4-2 and TRBJ1-2; TRBD1 is a possible D gene (5 bases). The CDR3 extends over 13 amino acids. The germline V gene encodes CDR1 LGHNA and CDR2 YNFKEQ. Trimming removed 4 bases at V and 7 bases at J, with 13 bases between.

V is TRBV7-9 and J is TRBJ2-2, with D possibly being TRBD1 or TRBD2 (5 bases each). Germline loops: CDR1 SEHNR, CDR2 FQNEAQ (reference sequence). CDR3 length: 16 residues. The V and J ends lost 3 bases and 0 bases respectively, with 11 bases between them. The CDR3 DNA is TGTGCCAGCAGCTTCTGGGGGATTGCGAACACCGGGGAGCTGTTTTTT. Protein sequence: CASSFWGIANTGELFF.

The CDR3 bases are TGTGCCAGCAGTTACTCTCCTTCGATGAACACTGAAGCTTTCTTT. Translated, it gives CASSYSPSMNTEAFF. The rearrangement uses TRBV6-5 and TRBJ1-1; D not certain. CDR1 and CDR2 from the germline V gene are MNHEY and SVGAGI. V lost 0 bases and J lost 0, with 8 bases in between. This CDR3 has 15 residues.

The V and J genes are TRBV5-6 and TRBJ2-3, with 10 bases aligning to TRBD2. The CDR3 runs to 14 residues. Trimming took 5 bases from V and 2 from J; bases not matched to a gene: 2. Germline-derived CDR1 and CDR2 are SGHDT and YYEEEE. The CDR3 DNA is TGTGCCAGCAGACTAGCGGGGCTCACAGATACGCAGTATTTT. Protein sequence: CASRLAGLTDTQYF.

This clone was seen a single time. The CDR3 nucleotides are TGTGCCAGCAGCTTAGATGGAGCGGGGTGGGCCAAAAACATTCAGTACTTC. Translated, it gives CASSLDGAGWAKNIQYF. The chain has TRBV11-1 and TRBJ2-4; 7 positions agree with TRBD2. V dropped 1 base and J dropped 1; count of bases not matched to a gene: 7. CDR1 SGHAT and CDR2 FQDESV come from the germline V gene (reference sequence). This CDR3 contains 17 residues.

The chain is built from TRBV19 and TRBJ1-1, with D maybe TRBD1 (5 bases). The germline V gene has CDR1 LNHDA and CDR2 SQIVND (reference sequence). The CDR3 runs 14 residues. Trimming removed 8 bases from V and 0 bases from J, with 13 bases in between. Here the CDR3 reads CASGAGVMNTEAFF. The CDR3 DNA is TGTGCCAGTGGGGCAGGCGTCATGAACACTGAAGCTTTCTTT.

V and J are TRBV20-1 and TRBJ2-3; no clear D gene. CDR1 and CDR2 from the germline V gene are DFQATT and SNEGSKA (reference sequence). The CDR3 extends over 11 amino acids. Trimming removed 6 bases from V and 10 bases from J, with 14 bases in between. CDR3 sequence reads: CSAGPQSPQYF. CDR3 nucleotide sequence: TGCAGTGCCGGCCCCCAAAGTCCGCAGTATTTT.

The J gene is TRBJ1-4, the V gene TRBV25-1; possibly TRBD1 for D (6 bases). The CDR3 runs to 15 residues. The germline CDR1 and CDR2 sequences are MGHDK and SYGVNS. The V and J ends lost 6 bases and 7 bases respectively, with 18 bases between them. The DNA of the CDR3 is TGTGCCAGCAGCCCCGTAACAGGGAGGGTTGAAAAACTGTTTTTT. Amino acids: CASSPVTGRVEKLFF.

This clone was seen only a few times. The rearrangement links TRBV7-2 to TRBJ2-5; D tentatively fits TRBD1 or TRBD2 (5 bases each). CDR3 length: 12 residues. V lost 5 bases and J lost 7, with 11 bases in between. CDR1 is SGHTA, CDR2 FQGNSA, per germline. CDR3 bases: TGTGCCAGCAGCACGGGAAGGGGGACCCAGTACTTC. It codes for CASSTGRGTQYF.

V gene TRBV7-9 combines with J gene TRBJ2-5, with a weak D call TRBD2 (5 bases). The germline gives CDR1 SEHNR, CDR2 FQNEAQ (reference sequence). V was shortened by 2 bases and J by 2 bases, with 12 bases between the two germline ends. The CDR3 is 15 amino acids. The CDR3: CASSLPTGIQETQYF. The CDR3 DNA reads as TGTGCCAGCAGCTTACCCACGGGGATACAAGAGACCCAGTACTTC.

The V and J genes are TRBV4-2 and TRBJ1-2; D call uncertain. V was pared by 0 bases and J by 14 bases, with 16 bases between. Germline V gene sequence: CDR1 LGHNA, CDR2 YNFKEQ. The CDR3 spans 13 residues. CDR3 sequence: CASSQDGRTGITF. CDR3 nucleotide sequence: TGTGCCAGCAGCCAAGATGGAAGGACTGGAATAACCTTC.

The chain joins TRBV30 to TRBJ1-5; 7 bases line up with TRBD1. Germline lookup yields CDR1 GTSNPN and CDR2 SVGIG (reference sequence). The CDR3 extends over 15 amino acids. V gave up 1 base and J gave up 0 bases; unmatched junction bases: 3. CDR3 sequence reads: CAWSEGQLSNQPQHF. The DNA of the CDR3 is TGTGCCTGGAGTGAGGGACAGCTTAGCAATCAGCCCCAGCATTTT.

The chain recombines TRBV7-9 with TRBJ1-5; D ambiguous. Trimming pared 1 base from V and 1 base from J, leaving 20 bases between. The germline V gene encodes CDR1 SEHNR and CDR2 FQNEAQ (reference sequence). This CDR3 is built from 19 residues. CDR3 nucleotides: TGTGCCAGCAGCTTAGAGCCCAGGTCGCCCCTTAGGAGCAATCAGCCCCAGCATTTT. This gives the protein CASSLEPRSPLRSNQPQHF.